A single T cell receptor (beta chain) is shown here with its context. Its antigen is currently unknown. V was cut by 5 bases and J by 8 bases, with 13 bases left in between. Germline V gene data show CDR1 as SGHVS and CDR2 as FNYEAQ. This CDR3 has 13 residues. The sample comes from a study of PD-1 blockade in classical Hodgkin lymphoma. The time point is: cycle 4 day 1 (C4D1), after 6 weeks of nivolumab. Every patient was affected by relapse after autologous stem cell transplantation, while exposure to brentuximab vedotin was not uniform. Complete response, partial response or progressive disease made up the best responses. The data were produced by immunoSEQ multiplex PCR, yet TCRdb's version contains in-frame clones alone and is incomplete. The table records 35,000 to 50,000 clones, approximately 71% of them present only once. Study-level results: In CD4+ cells, TCR diversity went up significantly by C4D1, but in CD8+ cells it did not. Reports indicated that newly diagnosed patients had lower baseline TCR diversity than healthy donors did. Before treatment, complete responders showed about the same diversity as newly diagnosed patients.

The chain carries TRBV7-6 and TRBJ1-3; TRBD1 is a possible D gene (6 bases). Here the sequenced sample was peripheral blood mononuclear cells (PBMCs), taken before the fourth cycle of nivolumab. The sequence was obtained from a human donor with classical Hodgkin lymphoma. CDR3 protein: CASSGGGVDTIYF. For the CDR3, the DNA is TGTGCCAGCAGCGGGGGCGGGGTTGACACCATATATTTT.